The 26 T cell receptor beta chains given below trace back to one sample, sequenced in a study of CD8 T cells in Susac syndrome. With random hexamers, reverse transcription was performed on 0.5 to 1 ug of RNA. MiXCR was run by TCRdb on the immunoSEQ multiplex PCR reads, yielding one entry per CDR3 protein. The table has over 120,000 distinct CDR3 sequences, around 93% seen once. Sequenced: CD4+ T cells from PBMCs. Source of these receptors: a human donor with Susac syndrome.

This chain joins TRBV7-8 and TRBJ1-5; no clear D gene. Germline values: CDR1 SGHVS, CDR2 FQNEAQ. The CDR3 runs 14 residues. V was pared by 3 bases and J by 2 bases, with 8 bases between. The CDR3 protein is CASSFGPRNQPQHF. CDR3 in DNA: TGTGCCAGCAGCTTTGGACCGCGCAATCAGCCCCAGCATTTT.

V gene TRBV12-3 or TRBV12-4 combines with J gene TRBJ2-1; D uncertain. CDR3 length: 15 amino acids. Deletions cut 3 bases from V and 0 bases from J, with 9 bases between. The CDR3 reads CASSFGQSSYNEQFF. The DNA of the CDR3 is TGTGCCAGCAGTTTTGGGCAGAGCTCCTACAATGAGCAGTTCTTC.

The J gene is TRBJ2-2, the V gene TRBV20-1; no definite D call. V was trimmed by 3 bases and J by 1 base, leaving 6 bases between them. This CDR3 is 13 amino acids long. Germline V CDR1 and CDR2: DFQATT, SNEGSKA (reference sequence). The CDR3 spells CSASHMNTGELFF. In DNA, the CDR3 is TGCAGTGCTAGTCACATGAACACCGGGGAGCTGTTTTTT.

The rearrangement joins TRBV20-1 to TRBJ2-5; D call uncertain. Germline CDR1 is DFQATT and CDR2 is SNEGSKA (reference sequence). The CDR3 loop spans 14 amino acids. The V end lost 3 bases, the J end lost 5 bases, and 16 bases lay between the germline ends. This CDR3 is CSARERGLWETQYF. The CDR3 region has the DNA TGCAGTGCTAGGGAGCGCGGCCTTTGGGAGACCCAGTACTTC.

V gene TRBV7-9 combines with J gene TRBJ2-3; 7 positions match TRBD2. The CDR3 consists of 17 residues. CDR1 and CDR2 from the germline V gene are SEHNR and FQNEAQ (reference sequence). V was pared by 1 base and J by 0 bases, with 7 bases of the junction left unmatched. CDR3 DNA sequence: TGTGCCAGCAGCTTAGTTCCTCTAGCGGCTAGCACAGATACGCAGTATTTT. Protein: CASSLVPLAASTDTQYF. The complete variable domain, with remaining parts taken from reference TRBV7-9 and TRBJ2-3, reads DTGVSQNPRHKITKRGQNVTFRCDPISEHNRLYWYRQTLGQGPEFLTYFQNEAQLEKSRLLSDRFSAERPKGSFSTLEIQRTEQGDSAMYLCASSLVPLAASTDTQYFGPGTRLTVL.

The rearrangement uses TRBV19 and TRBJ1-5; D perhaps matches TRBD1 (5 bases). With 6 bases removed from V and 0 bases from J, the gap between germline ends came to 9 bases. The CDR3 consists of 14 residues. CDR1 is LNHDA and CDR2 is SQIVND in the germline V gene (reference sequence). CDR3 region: CASSMGTSNQPQHF. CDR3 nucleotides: TGTGCCAGTAGCATGGGGACTAGCAATCAGCCCCAGCATTTT.

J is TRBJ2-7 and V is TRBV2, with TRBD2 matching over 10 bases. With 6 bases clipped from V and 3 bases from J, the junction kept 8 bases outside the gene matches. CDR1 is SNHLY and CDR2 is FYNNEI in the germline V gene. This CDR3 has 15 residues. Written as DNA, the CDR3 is TGTGCCAGCAGCCGACAGGCTAGCGGGAGCTACGAGCAGTACTTC. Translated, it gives CASSRQASGSYEQYF.

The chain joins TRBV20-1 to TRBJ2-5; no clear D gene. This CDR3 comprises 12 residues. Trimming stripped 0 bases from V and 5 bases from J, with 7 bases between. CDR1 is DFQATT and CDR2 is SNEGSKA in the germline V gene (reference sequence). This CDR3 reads CSARDLGETQYF. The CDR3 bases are TGCAGTGCTAGAGATTTGGGGGAGACCCAGTACTTC.

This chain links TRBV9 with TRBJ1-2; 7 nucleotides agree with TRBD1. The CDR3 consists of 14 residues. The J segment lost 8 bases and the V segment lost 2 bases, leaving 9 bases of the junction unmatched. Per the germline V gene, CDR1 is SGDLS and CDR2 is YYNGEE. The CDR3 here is CASSVGQQGTGYTF. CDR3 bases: TGTGCCAGCAGCGTGGGACAGCAGGGAACGGGCTACACCTTC.

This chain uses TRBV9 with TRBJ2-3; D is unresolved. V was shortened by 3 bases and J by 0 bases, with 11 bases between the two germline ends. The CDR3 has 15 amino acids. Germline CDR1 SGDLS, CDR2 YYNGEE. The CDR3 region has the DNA TGTGCCAGCAGCGCCCCTAATCTTAGCACAGATACGCAGTATTTT. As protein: CASSAPNLSTDTQYF.

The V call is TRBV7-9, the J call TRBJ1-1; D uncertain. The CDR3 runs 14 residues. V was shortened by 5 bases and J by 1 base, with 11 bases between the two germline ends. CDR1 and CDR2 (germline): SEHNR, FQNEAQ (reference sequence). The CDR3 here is CASSPPPPNTEAFF. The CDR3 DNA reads TGTGCCAGCAGCCCGCCCCCCCCGAACACTGAAGCTTTCTTT. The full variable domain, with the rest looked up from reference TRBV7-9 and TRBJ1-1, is DTGVSQNPRHKITKRGQNVTFRCDPISEHNRLYWYRQTLGQGPEFLTYFQNEAQLEKSRLLSDRFSAERPKGSFSTLEIQRTEQGDSAMYLCASSPPPPNTEAFFGQGTRLTVV.

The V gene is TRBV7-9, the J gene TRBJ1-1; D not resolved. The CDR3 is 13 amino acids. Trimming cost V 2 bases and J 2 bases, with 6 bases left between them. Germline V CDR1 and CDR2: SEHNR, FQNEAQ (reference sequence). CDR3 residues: CASSLRDNTEAFF. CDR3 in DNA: TGTGCCAGCAGCTTAAGGGATAACACTGAAGCTTTCTTT.

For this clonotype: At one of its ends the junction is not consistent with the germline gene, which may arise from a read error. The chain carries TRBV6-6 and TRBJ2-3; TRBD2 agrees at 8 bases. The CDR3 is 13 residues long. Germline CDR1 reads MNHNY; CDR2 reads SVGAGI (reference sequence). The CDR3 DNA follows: TGTGCCAGCAGTTTATCGGAGACTAGCGCGAGACTCTTT. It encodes CASSLSETSARLF.

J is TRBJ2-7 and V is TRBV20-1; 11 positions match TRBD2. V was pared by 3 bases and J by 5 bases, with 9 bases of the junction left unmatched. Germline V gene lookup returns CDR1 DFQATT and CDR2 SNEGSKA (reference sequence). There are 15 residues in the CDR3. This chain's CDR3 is CSASGLSGRAHEQYF. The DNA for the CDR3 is TGCAGTGCTAGTGGGCTTAGCGGGAGGGCTCACGAGCAGTACTTC.

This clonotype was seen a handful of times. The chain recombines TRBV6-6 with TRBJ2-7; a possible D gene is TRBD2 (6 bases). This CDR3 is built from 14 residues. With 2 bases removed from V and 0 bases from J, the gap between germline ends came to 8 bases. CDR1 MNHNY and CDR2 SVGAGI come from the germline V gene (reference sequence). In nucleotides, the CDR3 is TGTGCCAGCAGTTACCGGGGGAGCTCCTACGAGCAGTACTTC. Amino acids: CASSYRGSSYEQYF.

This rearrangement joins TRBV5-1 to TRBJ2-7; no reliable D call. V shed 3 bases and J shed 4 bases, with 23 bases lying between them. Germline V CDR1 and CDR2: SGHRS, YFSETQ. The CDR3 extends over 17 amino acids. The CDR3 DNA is TGCGCCAGCAGCTCATCCGGGCCGATGTTGAGAAGGTACGAGCAGTACTTC. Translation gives CASSSSGPMLRRYEQYF.

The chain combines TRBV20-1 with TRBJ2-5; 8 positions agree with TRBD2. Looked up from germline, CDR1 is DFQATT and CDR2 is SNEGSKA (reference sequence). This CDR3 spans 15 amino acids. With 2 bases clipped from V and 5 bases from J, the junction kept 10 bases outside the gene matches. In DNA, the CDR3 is TGCAGTGCTAGAAATTGGGCCGGGAGGGGGGAGACCCAGTACTTC. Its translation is CSARNWAGRGETQYF.

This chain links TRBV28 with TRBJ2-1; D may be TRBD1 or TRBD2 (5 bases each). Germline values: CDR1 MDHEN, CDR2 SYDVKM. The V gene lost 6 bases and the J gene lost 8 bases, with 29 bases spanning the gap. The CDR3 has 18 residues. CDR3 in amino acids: CASSPVSGTAKMGDEQFF. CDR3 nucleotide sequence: TGTGCCAGCAGCCCAGTAAGTGGTACCGCTAAAATGGGGGATGAGCAGTTCTTC.

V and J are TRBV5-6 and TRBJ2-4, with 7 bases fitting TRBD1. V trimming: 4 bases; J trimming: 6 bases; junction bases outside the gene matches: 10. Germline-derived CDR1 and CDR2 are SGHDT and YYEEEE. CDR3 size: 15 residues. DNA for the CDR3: TGTGCCAGCAGCGAGCAACCGGGACAGATAAACATTCAGTACTTC. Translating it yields CASSEQPGQINIQYF.

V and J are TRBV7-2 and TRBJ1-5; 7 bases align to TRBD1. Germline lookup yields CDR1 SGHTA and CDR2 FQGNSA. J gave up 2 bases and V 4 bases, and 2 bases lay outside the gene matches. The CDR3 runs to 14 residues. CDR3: CASSSGQGNQPQHF. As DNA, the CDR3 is TGTGCCAGCAGCTCCGGACAGGGCAATCAGCCCCAGCATTTT.

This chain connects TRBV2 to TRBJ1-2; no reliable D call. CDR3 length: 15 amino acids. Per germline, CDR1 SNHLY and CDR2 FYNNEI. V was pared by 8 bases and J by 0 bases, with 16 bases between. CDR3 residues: CASSAGRSTNYGYTF. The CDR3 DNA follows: TGTGCCAGCTCCGCGGGCCGGTCCACTAACTATGGCTACACCTTC.

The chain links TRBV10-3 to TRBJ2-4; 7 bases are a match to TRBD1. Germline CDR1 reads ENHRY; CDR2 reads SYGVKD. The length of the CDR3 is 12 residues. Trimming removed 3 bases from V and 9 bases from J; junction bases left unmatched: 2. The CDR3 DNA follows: TGTGCCATCAGTGAACCAGGGGGCATTCAGTACTTC. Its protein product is CAISEPGGIQYF.

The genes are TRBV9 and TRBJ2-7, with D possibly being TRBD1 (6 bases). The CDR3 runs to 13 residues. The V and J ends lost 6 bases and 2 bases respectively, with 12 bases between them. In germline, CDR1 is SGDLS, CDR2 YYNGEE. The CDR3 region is CASTIQGTYEQYF. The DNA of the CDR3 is TGTGCCAGCACCATACAGGGAACCTACGAGCAGTACTTC.

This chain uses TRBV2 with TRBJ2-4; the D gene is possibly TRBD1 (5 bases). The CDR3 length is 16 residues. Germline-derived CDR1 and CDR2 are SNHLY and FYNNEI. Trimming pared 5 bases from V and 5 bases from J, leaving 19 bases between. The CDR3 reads CASSRQISSPENIQYF. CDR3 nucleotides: TGTGCCAGCAGTCGACAGATCAGCAGTCCGGAAAACATTCAGTACTTC.

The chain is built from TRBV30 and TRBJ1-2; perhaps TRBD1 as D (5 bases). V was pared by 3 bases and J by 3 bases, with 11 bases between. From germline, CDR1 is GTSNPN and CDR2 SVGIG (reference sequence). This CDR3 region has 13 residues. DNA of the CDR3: TGTGCCTGGAGGGTCCAGGGTCACTATGGCTACACCTTC. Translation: CAWRVQGHYGYTF. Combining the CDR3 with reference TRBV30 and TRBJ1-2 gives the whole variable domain SQTIHQWPATLVQPVGSPLSLECTVEGTSNPNLYWYRQAAGRGLQLLFYSVGIGQISSEVPQNLSASRPQDRQFILSSKKLLLSDSGFYLCAWRVQGHYGYTFGSGTRLTVV.

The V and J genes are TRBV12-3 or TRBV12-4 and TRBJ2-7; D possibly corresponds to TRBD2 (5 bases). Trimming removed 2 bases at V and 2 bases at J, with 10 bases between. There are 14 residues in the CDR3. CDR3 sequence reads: CASSLRRSTYEQYF. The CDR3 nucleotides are TGTGCCAGCAGTTTACGGAGGTCCACCTACGAGCAGTACTTC.